Presented here are 8 T cell receptor beta chains from one specimen sequenced in a study of T cell responses to AZD1222 COVID-19 vaccine. This table comes from immunoSEQ multiplex PCR, and its TCRdb copy is limited to in-frame clones, with some not included. The sample has around 78,000 clones, 90% seen once. The input for sequencing was peripheral blood, taken on day 0 of AZD1222 vaccination. These receptors all come from an adult in good health.

The genes are TRBV5-1 and TRBJ2-1; D gene ambiguous. The germline CDR1 and CDR2 sequences are SGHRS and YFSETQ. This CDR3 has 13 residues. Between the trimmed V and J ends, which lost 4 bases and 8 bases, there was a span of 13 bases. CDR3 bases: TGCGCCAGCAGCCCCTGGGATATCGATGAGCAGTTCTTC. It yields the protein CASSPWDIDEQFF.

The CDR3 nucleotides read TGTGCCAGCAGCTCTACGACAGGATCCTACGAGCAGTACTTC. Translation gives CASSSTTGSYEQYF. The chain has TRBV5-4 and TRBJ2-7; maybe TRBD1 (6 bases). Germline V gene data show CDR1 as SGHNT and CDR2 as YYREEE (reference sequence). The germline V and J ends were trimmed by 3 bases and 1 base, with 11 bases remaining between them. There are 14 residues in the CDR3. Based on the CDR3 plus reference TRBV5-4 and TRBJ2-7, the full variable domain is ETGVTQSPTHLIKTRGQQVTLRCSSQSGHNTVSWYQQALGQGPQFIFQYYREEENGRGNFPPRFSGLQFPNYSSELNVNALELDDSALYLCASSSTTGSYEQYFGPGTRLTVT.

The V gene is TRBV24-1, the J gene TRBJ1-2; perhaps TRBD1 as D (5 bases). Between the trimmed V and J ends, which lost 5 bases and 8 bases, there was a span of 11 bases. The germline V gene has CDR1 KGHDR and CDR2 SFDVKD. This CDR3 comprises 12 residues. In nucleotides, the CDR3 is TGTGCCACCAGTGTTGCAGGGCTCGGCTACACCTTC. It codes for CATSVAGLGYTF.

Notes on this clone: The identical CDR3 is also encoded by other nucleotide sequences in the sample. This chain links TRBV5-1 with TRBJ2-5, with D possibly being TRBD1 (5 bases). V lost 2 bases, J lost 0 bases, and 5 bases lay in between. CDR3 length: 13 amino acids. The germline gives CDR1 SGHRS, CDR2 YFSETQ. The CDR3 DNA is TGCGCCAGCAGCTTACAGGACCAAGAGACCCAGTACTTC. Translated: CASSLQDQETQYF.

Only a few counts were recorded for this clone. V usage is TRBV3-1 (or the pseudogene TRBV3-2) and J usage is TRBJ1-3; D is possibly TRBD1 (5 bases). Germline V gene sequence: CDR1 LGHDT, CDR2 YNNKEL (reference sequence). V dropped 2 bases and J dropped 4 bases, with 18 bases sitting between them. This CDR3 has 17 residues. This CDR3 reads CASSQPGPTVPGNTIYF. As DNA, the CDR3 is TGTGCCAGCAGCCAACCGGGGCCGACAGTACCCGGAAACACCATATATTTT.

The J gene is TRBJ2-3, the V gene TRBV18; 14 bases map to TRBD2. The CDR3 loop spans 19 amino acids. Germline V gene lookup returns CDR1 KGHSH and CDR2 LQKENI. J was trimmed by 0 bases and V by 0 bases; bases with no gene match: 5. The CDR3 loop reads CASSPPGLAGEYSTDTQYF. Here the CDR3 DNA reads TGTGCCAGCTCACCACCGGGACTAGCGGGGGAGTATAGCACAGATACGCAGTATTTT.

This chain uses TRBV5-1 with TRBJ1-1; D might be TRBD1 (5 bases). The CDR3 consists of 15 residues. Germline CDR1 reads SGHRS; CDR2 reads YFSETQ. Trimming removed 4 bases at V and 4 bases at J, with 17 bases between. The CDR3 reads CASSPRVGSGTEAFF. The CDR3 coding sequence is TGCGCCAGCAGCCCCAGGGTAGGCTCGGGCACTGAAGCTTTCTTT.

The chain is built from TRBV12-3 or TRBV12-4 and TRBJ2-7, with D unresolved. V lost 4 bases and J lost 6, with 13 bases in between. The CDR3 consists of 13 residues. The CDR3 here is CASSSASHLEQYF. The CDR3 bases are TGTGCCAGCAGTTCTGCGTCCCACCTCGAGCAGTACTTC.